These 8 T cell receptor beta chains were all obtained from the same sample, sequenced in a study of beta chain features in type 1 diabetes. Which antigens these TCRs recognize remains unknown. Expressed TCRB transcripts were sequenced because the entire RNA isolate underwent reverse transcription. Repertoires were generated with immunoSEQ multiplex PCR, while TCRdb's copy carries only in-frame clones and drops some. The repertoire holds fewer than 110,000 clones, with roughly 28% as singletons. Overall study results and limits: Among all four CD4+ subsets, Type 1 diabetes patients had TCRB CDR3s that were moderately but significantly shorter.

Input material: central memory CD4+ T cells from blood. These receptors were collected from a woman under 30 with type 1 diabetes.

This clone was seen a handful of times. The CDR3 sequence: CSVESPVGLNTEAFF. CDR3 coding DNA: TGCAGCGTTGAATCTCCGGTTGGTCTGAACACTGAAGCTTTCTTT. The chain recombines TRBV29-1 with TRBJ1-1; D not certain. CDR3 length: 15 residues. V lost 2 bases, J lost 0 bases, and 13 bases lay in between. CDR1 and CDR2 (germline): SQVTM, ANQGSEA.

This clone was found once. The chain links TRBV15 to TRBJ2-3; TRBD2 matches at 9 bases. Losses at the gene ends were 2 bases for V and 4 bases for J; bases not matched to a gene: 10. The CDR3 is 17 residues long. CDR1 and CDR2 from the germline V gene are LNHNV and YYDKDF (reference sequence). The CDR3 reads CATSRSNSGRNSDTQYF. The DNA for the CDR3 is TGTGCCACCAGCAGATCGAATAGCGGGAGAAACTCAGATACGCAGTATTTT. Looking up the rest from reference TRBV15 and TRBJ2-3 gives the full variable domain: DAMVIQNPRYQVTQFGKPVTLSCSQTLNHNVMYWYQQKSSQAPKLLFHYYDKDFNNEADTPDNFQSRRPNTSFCFLDIRSPGLGDTAMYLCATSRSNSGRNSDTQYFGPGTRLTVL.

This clone was detected a few times. The J gene is TRBJ2-7, the V gene TRBV21-1; the table's D call, TRBD1, was not checked against the DNA. TRBV21-1 is recorded as a pseudogene. The CDR3 has 14 amino acids. In DNA, the CDR3 is TGTGCCAGCAGCACGGAAACAGGGTCCCACGAGCAGTACGTC. It yields the protein CASSTETGSHEQYV.

The rearrangement uses TRBV28 and TRBJ1-3; D is perhaps TRBD1 (5 bases). The CDR3 runs 14 residues. Trimming took 0 bases from V and 7 from J, leaving 10 bases between them. Germline lookup yields CDR1 MDHEN and CDR2 SYDVKM. CDR3 in amino acids: CASSLWQGGNTIYF. The CDR3 DNA reads as TGTGCCAGCAGTTTATGGCAGGGAGGTAACACCATATATTTT.

V is TRBV7-2 and J is TRBJ1-1; no clear D gene. Trimming took off 5 bases at V and 4 bases at J, with 11 bases between the two ends. Germline-derived CDR1 and CDR2 are SGHTA and FQGNSA. The CDR3 has 13 residues. CDR3 loop: CASSPYPGTEAFF. The CDR3 nucleotides are TGTGCCAGCAGCCCCTATCCGGGCACTGAAGCTTTCTTT.

V is TRBV28 and J is TRBJ1-2, with D perhaps matching TRBD1 (5 bases). The germline CDR1 and CDR2 sequences are MDHEN and SYDVKM. CDR3 length: 16 amino acids. With 5 bases removed from V and 3 bases from J, the gap between germline ends came to 19 bases. This CDR3 is CASSPNRWGGDYGYTF. The CDR3 nucleotides are TGTGCCAGCAGTCCCAACCGGTGGGGGGGAGACTATGGCTACACCTTC.

This clone has a handful of counts. The chain has TRBV30 and TRBJ1-2; D may be TRBD1 (6 bases). The CDR3 totals 14 residues. Germline V gene lookup returns CDR1 GTSNPN and CDR2 SVGIG (reference sequence). V lost 1 base, J lost 0 bases, and 9 bases lay in between. Here the CDR3 DNA reads TGTGCCTGGAGTGGACAGGATGCTAACTATGGCTACACCTTC. Its translation is CAWSGQDANYGYTF. The full variable domain, in which reference TRBV30 and TRBJ1-2 provide the parts outside the CDR3, is SQTIHQWPATLVQPVGSPLSLECTVEGTSNPNLYWYRQAAGRGLQLLFYSVGIGQISSEVPQNLSASRPQDRQFILSSKKLLLSDSGFYLCAWSGQDANYGYTFGSGTRLTVV.

This chain connects TRBV19 to TRBJ2-1; TRBD2 aligns across 7 bases. The CDR3 loop spans 17 amino acids. V dropped 5 bases and J dropped 0; count of bases not matched to a gene: 10. Looked up from germline, CDR1 is LNHDA and CDR2 is SQIVND (reference sequence). CDR3 in DNA: TGTGCCAGTAGTCCCTTGACTAGCTTCTCCTCCTACAATGAGCAGTTCTTC. Translation: CASSPLTSFSSYNEQFF.